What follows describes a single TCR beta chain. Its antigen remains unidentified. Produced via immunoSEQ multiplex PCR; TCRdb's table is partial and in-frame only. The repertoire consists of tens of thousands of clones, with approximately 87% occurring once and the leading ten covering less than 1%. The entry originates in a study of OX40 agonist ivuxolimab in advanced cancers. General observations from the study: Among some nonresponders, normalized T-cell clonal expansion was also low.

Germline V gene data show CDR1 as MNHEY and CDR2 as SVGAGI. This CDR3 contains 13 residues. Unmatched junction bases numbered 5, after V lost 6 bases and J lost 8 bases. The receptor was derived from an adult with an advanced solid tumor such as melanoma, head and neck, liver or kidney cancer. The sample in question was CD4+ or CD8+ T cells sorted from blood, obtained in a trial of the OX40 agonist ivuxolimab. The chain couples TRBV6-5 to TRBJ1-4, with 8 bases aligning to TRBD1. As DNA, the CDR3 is TGTGCCAGCAGGGACAGGGAGGGCGAAAAACTGTTTTTT. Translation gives CASRDREGEKLFF.